This T cell receptor (beta chain) appears in the sequencing data of a study of CD8+ T cells in alopecia areata. Trimming took 5 bases from V and 2 from J, leaving 12 bases between them. CDR3 length equals 14 residues. Germline CDR1 SGHVS, CDR2 FNYEAQ. RNA was isolated and reverse transcribed to cDNA, the sequencing template. The method was immunoSEQ multiplex PCR; TCRdb's version includes in-frame clones alone and lacks a portion of them. The sample holds about 190,000 clones; over 60% are singletons and the top ten take roughly 4.2%. The treatment was: oral pan-JAK inhibitor, 5-10 mg twice daily. The receptor was derived from a human donor with alopecia areata. The chain carries TRBV7-6 and TRBJ1-1, with D maybe TRBD1 (5 bases). The sequencing here drew on CD4+ T cells sorted from blood, taken at week 4, from a patient treated with tofacitinib. The CDR3 nucleotides read TGTGCCAGCAGCCAGATGACAGAAAACACTGAAGCTTTCTTT. Amino acids: CASSQMTENTEAFF.